Here is one T cell receptor beta chain with its context. Its antigen is not known. The data belong to a study of graft-versus-host responses after intestinal transplantation. Study observations and caveats: Across patients carrying graft-donor T cell macrochimerism, allografts held high graft-versus-host to host-versus-graft clonal ratios. Peak levels of circulating GvH clones tracked with early post-transplant HvG declines.

The method was immunoSEQ multiplex PCR; TCRdb's version includes in-frame clones alone and lacks a portion of them. The repertoire includes over 65,000 clones, about 91% of them detected once, and about 8% sits in the top ten. Germline V gene sequence: CDR1 SGHTA, CDR2 FQGNSA. The CDR3 contains 14 residues. The V and J ends lost 1 base and 1 base respectively, with 7 bases between them. The clonotype originates from a human donor who was the organ donor for an intestinal transplant. Sequenced here: unstimulated CD8+ T cells sorted from spleen or lymph node cells, sampled before transplant. The J gene is TRBJ1-1, the V gene TRBV7-2; no clear D gene. The DNA of the CDR3 is TGTGCCAGCAGCTTAGTCGTCGGGAACACTGAAGCTTTCTTT. Translated, it gives CASSLVVGNTEAFF.